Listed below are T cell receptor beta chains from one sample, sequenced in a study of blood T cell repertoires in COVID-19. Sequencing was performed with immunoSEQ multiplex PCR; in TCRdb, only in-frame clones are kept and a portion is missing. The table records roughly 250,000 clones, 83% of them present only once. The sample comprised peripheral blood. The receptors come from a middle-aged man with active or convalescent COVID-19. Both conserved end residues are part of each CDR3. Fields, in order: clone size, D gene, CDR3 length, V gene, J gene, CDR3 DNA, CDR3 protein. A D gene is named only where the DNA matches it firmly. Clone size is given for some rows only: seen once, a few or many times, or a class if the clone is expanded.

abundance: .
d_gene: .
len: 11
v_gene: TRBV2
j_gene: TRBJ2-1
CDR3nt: TGTGCCAGCAGCCAATGGCATGAGCAGTTCTTC
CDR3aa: CASSQWHEQFF

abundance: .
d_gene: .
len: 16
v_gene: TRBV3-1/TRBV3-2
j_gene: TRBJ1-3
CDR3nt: TGTGCCAGCAGCCAAGACAGGGCTAACTCTGGAAACACCATATATTTT
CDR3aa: CASSQDRANSGNTIYF

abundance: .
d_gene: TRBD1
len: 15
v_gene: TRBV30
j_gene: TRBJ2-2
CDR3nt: TGTGCCTGGGCCACAGGGGACAGGGGAACCGGGGAGCTGTTTTTT
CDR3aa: CAWATGDRGTGELFF

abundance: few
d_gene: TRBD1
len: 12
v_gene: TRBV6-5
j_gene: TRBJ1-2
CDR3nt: TGTGCCAGCAACGACAGGGGGCTTGGCTACACCTTC
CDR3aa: CASNDRGLGYTF

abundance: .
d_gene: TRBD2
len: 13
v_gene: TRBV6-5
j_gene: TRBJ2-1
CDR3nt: TGTGCCAGCAGTCGGGGGGGGGTCAATGAGCAGTTCTTC
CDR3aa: CASSRGGVNEQFF

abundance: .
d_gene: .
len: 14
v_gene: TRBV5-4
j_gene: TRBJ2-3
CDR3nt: TGTGCCAGCTCCCCGAGGGAGCGGGCAGATACGCAGTATTTT
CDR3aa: CASSPRERADTQYF

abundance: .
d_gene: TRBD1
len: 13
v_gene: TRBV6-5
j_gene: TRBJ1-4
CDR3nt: TGTGCCAGGGGGGGACAGGTTGATGAAAAACTGTTTTTT
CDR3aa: CARGGQVDEKLFF

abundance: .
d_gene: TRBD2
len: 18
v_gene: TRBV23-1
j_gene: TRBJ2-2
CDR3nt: TGCGGCCAGCAAGGGGAACTAGCGAGGGAAGCGAACACCGGGGAGCTGTTTTTT
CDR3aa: CGQQGELAREANTGELFF

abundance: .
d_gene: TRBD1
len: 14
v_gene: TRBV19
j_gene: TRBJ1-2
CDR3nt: TGTGCCAGTAGTACCCGGGACAGCCCCTATGGCTACACCTTC
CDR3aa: CASSTRDSPYGYTF

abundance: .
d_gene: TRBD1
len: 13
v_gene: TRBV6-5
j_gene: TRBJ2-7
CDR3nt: TGTGCCAGCAGGAGACAGGGTCCCGACGAGCAGTACTTC
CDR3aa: CASRRQGPDEQYF

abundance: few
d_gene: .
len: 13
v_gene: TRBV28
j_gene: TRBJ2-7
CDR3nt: TGTGCCAGCAGTTTAGGGGGCCGCTACGAGCAGTACTTC
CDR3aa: CASSLGGRYEQYF

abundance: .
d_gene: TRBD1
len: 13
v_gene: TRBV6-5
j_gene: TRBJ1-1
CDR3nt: TGTGCCACCAGGGACAGGGGCTGGGTTGAAGCTTTCTTT
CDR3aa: CATRDRGWVEAFF

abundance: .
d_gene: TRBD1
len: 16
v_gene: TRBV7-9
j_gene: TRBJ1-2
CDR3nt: TGTGCCAGCAGCTTAGTCCTTACAGGGGCTAACTATGGCTACACCTTC
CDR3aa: CASSLVLTGANYGYTF

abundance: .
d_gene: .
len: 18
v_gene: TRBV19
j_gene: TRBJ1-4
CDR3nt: TGTGCCAGTAGTATGGGTCAGGCCAGCCAAGCAACTAATGAAAAACTGTTTTTT
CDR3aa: CASSMGQASQATNEKLFF

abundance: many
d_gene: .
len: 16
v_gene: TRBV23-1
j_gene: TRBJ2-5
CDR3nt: TGCGCCAGCAGTCACCCCTGGTCGCGGGCGAAAGAGACCCAGTACTTC
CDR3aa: CASSHPWSRAKETQYF

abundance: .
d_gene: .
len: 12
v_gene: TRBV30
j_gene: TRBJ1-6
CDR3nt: TGTGCCTGGAGTACGGTGAATTCACCCCTCCACTTT
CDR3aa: CAWSTVNSPLHF

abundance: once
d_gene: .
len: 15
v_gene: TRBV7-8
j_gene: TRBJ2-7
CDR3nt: TGTGCCAGCAGCACCACCCCACAATTAACCTACGAGCAGTACTTC
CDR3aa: CASSTTPQLTYEQYF

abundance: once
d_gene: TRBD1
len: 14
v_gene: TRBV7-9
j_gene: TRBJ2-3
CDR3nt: TGTGCCAGCAGCCGGGGACAGGGAACAGATACGCAGTATTTT
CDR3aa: CASSRGQGTDTQYF

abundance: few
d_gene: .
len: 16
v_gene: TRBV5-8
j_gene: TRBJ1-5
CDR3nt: TGTGCCAGCAGCCCAGTAGGGGATGGGGTGACTCAGCCCCAGCATTTT
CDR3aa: CASSPVGDGVTQPQHF

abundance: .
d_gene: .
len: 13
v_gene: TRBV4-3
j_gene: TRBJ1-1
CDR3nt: TGCGCCAGCAGCCAAGATACGGTGACTGAAGCTTTCTTT
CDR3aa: CASSQDTVTEAFF

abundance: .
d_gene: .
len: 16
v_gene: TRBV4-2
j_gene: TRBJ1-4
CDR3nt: TGTGCCAGCAGCCAAGACACAGGGTACCTCAATGAAAAACTGTTTTTT
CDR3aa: CASSQDTGYLNEKLFF

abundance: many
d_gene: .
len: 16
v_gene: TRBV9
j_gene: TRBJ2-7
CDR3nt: TGTGCCAGCAGCGTAGGTCCAGGAACAAGCTCCTACGAGCAGTACTTC
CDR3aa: CASSVGPGTSSYEQYF

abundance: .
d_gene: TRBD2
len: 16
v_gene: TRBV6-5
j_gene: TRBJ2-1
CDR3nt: TGTGCCAGCAGTTACAGGACTAGCGGGCTCGGGGATGAGCAGTTCTTC
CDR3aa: CASSYRTSGLGDEQFF

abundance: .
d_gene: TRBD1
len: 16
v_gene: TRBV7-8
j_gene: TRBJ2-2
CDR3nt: TGTGCCAGCAGCAGAAGACAGGGAATAAACACCGGGGAGCTGTTTTTT
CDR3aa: CASSRRQGINTGELFF

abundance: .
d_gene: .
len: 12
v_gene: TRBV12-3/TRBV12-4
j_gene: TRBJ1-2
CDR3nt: TGTGCCAGCAGTCCGGGTAGGGGGGGCTACACCTTC
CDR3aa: CASSPGRGGYTF

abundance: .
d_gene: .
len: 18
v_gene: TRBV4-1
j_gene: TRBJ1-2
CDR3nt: TGCGCCAGCAGCCAAGATCCTTTCGGTGATAACAGAGGGTATGGCTACACCTTC
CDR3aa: CASSQDPFGDNRGYGYTF

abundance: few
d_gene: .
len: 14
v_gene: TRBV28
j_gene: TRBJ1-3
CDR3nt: TGTGCCAGCAGGCCGGGAACTCAAGGAAACACCATATATTTT
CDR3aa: CASRPGTQGNTIYF

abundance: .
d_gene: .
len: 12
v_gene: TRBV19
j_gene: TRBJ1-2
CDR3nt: TGTGCCAGTAACGGACAGCCTTATGGCTACACCTTC
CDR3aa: CASNGQPYGYTF

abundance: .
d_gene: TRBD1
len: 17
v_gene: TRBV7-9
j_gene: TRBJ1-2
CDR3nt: TGTGCCAGCAGCTTAATTCCCGGACAGGGGGCGGTTAATGGCTACACCTTC
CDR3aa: CASSLIPGQGAVNGYTF

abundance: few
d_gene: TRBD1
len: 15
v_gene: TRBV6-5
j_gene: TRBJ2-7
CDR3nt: TGTGCCAGCAGTTTACCCGGGACAGGGCCCTACGAGCAGTACTTC
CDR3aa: CASSLPGTGPYEQYF

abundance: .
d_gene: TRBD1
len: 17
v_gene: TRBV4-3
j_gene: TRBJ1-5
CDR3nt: TGCGCCAGCAGCCAAGCCTACCGGGGACAGGGCGGTCAGCCCCAGCATTTT
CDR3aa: CASSQAYRGQGGQPQHF

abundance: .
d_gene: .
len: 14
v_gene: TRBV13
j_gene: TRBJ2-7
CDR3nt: TGTGCCAGCAGCCCCGAAAGACAGAGCTACGAGCAGTACTTC
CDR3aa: CASSPERQSYEQYF

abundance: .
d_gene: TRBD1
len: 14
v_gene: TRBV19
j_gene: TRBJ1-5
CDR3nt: TGTGCCAGTAGCAACGGGACAGGCAATCAGCCCCAGCATTTT
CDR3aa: CASSNGTGNQPQHF

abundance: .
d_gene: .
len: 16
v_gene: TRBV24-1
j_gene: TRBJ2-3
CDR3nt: TGTGCCACCAGTGACCCAATGGGGGGTAGGACAGATACGCAGTATTTT
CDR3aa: CATSDPMGGRTDTQYF

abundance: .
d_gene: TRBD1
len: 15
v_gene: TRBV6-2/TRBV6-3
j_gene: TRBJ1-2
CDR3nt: TGTGCCAGCAGTTACTCGACAGGGTCTAACTATGGCTACACCTTC
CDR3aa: CASSYSTGSNYGYTF

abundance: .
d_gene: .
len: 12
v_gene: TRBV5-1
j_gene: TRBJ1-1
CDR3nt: TGCGCCAGCAGCTTAAACACCCGTGAAGCTTTCTTT
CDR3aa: CASSLNTREAFF

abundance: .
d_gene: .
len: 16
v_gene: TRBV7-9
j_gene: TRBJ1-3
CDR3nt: TGTGCCAGCAGCTTAGGGGAGACACAGACTGGAAACACCATATATTTT
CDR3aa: CASSLGETQTGNTIYF

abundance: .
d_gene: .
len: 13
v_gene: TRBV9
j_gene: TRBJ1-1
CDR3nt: TGTGCCAGCAGCCCCTTTCCGAACACTGAAGCTTTCTTT
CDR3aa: CASSPFPNTEAFF

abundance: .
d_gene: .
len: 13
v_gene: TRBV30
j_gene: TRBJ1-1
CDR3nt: TGTGCCTGGAGTGGGCAGGGGAACACTGAAGCTTTCTTT
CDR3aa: CAWSGQGNTEAFF

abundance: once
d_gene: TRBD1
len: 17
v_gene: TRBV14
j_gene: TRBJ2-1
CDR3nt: TGTGCCAGCAGCCAAGATAGGGGGACAGGGAGGTACAATGAGCAGTTCTTC
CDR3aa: CASSQDRGTGRYNEQFF

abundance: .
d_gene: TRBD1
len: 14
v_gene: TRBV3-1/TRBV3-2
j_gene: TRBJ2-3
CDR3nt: TGTGCCAGCAGCGCTGGACAGGGTGTAGATACGCAGTATTTT
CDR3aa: CASSAGQGVDTQYF

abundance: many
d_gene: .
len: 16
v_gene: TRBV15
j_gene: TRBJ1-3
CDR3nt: TGTGCCACCAGCGCTTGGCAGGGAACCTCTGGAAACACCATATATTTT
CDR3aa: CATSAWQGTSGNTIYF

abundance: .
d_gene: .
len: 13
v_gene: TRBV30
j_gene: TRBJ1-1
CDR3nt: TGTGCCTGGAGTTGGGGGGGTGACACTGAAGCTTTCTTT
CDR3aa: CAWSWGGDTEAFF

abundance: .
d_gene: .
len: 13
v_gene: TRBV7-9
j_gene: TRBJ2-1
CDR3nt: TGTGCCAGCAGCCCACAGGTTTACAATGAGCAGTTCTTC
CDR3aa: CASSPQVYNEQFF

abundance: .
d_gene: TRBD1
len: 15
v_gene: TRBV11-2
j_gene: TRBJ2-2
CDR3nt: TGTGCCAGCACGGCCGGGACAGGGAGCACCGGGGAGCTGTTTTTT
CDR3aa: CASTAGTGSTGELFF

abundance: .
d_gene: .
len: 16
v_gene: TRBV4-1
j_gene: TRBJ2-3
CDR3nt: TGCGCCAGCAGCCCCTTATGGGCGGGGCTCACAGATACGCAGTATTTT
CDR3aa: CASSPLWAGLTDTQYF

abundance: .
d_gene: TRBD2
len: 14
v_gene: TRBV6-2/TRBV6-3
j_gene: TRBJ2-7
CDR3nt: TGTGCCAGCAGTCCCGGGACTAGGTACTACGAGCAGTACTTC
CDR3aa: CASSPGTRYYEQYF

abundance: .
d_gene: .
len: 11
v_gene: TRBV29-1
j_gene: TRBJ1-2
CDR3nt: TGCAGCGTTGATTATACTTTGGGCTACACCTTC
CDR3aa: CSVDYTLGYTF

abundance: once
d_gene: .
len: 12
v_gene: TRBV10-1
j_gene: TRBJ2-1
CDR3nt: TGCGCCAGCAGTGAGGGGCTCAATGAGCAGTTCTTC
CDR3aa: CASSEGLNEQFF

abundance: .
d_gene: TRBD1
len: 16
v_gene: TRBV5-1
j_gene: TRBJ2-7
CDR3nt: TGCGCCAGCAGCCTTGGGGCCGGGACAGTGAGCTACGAGCAGTACTTC
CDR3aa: CASSLGAGTVSYEQYF

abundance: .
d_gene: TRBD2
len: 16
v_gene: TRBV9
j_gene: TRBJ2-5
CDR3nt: TGTGCCAGCAGCGCCGGGACTAGCGTTATCCAAGAGACCCAGTACTTC
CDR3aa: CASSAGTSVIQETQYF

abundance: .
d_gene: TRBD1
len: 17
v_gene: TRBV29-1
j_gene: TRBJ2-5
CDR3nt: TGCAGCGTTGCCCCAACAAACAGGGGCCGCCTCGAAGAGACCCAGTACTTC
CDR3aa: CSVAPTNRGRLEETQYF

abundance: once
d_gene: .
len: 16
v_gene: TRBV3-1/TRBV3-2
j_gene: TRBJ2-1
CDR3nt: TGTGCCAGCAGCCCTCGGTCCCGAAGCTCCTACAATGAGCAGTTCTTC
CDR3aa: CASSPRSRSSYNEQFF

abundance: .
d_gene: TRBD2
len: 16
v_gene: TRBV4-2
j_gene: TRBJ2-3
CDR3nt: TGTGCCAGCAGCCAAGACGGTGCGGGAGTGGCAGATACGCAGTATTTT
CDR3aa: CASSQDGAGVADTQYF

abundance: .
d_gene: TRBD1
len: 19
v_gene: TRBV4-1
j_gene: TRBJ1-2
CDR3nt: TGCGCCAGCAGCCACGGAACCCGGGACAGACTCCAAACTAACTATGGCTACACCTTC
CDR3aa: CASSHGTRDRLQTNYGYTF